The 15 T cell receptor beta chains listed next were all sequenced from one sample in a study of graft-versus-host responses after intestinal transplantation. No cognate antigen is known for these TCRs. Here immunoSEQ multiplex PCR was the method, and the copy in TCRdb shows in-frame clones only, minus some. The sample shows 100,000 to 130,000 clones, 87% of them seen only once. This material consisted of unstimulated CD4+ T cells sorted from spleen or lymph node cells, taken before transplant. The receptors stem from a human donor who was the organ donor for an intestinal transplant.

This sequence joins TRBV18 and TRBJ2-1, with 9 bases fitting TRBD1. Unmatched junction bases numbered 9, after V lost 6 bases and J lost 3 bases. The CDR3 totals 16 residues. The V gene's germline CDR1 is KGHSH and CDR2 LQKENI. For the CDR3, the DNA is TGTGCCAGCTCCCCGCCACAGGGGGCCGACTACAATGAGCAGTTCTTC. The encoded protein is CASSPPQGADYNEQFF.

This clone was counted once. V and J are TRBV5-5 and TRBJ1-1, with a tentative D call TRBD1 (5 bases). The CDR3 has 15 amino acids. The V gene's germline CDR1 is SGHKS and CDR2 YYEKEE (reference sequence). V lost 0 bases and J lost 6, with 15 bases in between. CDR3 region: CASSLAPGNYAEAFF. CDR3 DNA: TGTGCCAGCAGCTTGGCGCCAGGGAATTATGCTGAAGCTTTCTTT.

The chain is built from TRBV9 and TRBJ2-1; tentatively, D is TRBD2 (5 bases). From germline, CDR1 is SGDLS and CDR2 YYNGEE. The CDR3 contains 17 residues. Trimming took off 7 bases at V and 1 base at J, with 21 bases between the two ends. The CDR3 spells CASSSSLGGLSYNEQFF. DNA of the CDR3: TGTGCCAGCTCGAGCTCCTTGGGCGGGTTGTCCTACAATGAGCAGTTCTTC.

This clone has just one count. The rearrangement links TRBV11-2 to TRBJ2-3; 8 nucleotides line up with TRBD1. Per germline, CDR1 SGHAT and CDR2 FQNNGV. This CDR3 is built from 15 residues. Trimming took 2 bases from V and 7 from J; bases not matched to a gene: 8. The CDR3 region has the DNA TGTGCCAGCAGCTTATACAGGGGGGCAGGTTATACGCAGTATTTT. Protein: CASSLYRGAGYTQYF.

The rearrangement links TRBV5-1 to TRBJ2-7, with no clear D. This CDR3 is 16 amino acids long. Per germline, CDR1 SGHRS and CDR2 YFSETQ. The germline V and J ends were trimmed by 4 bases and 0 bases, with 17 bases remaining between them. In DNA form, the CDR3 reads TGCGCCAGCAGCCCCGCTTTGACGGCTAGCTCCTACGAGCAGTACTTC. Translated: CASSPALTASSYEQYF.

The chain's CDR3 is CASSHSGRHTEAFF. CDR3 DNA: TGTGCCAGCAGCCATAGCGGCCGGCACACTGAAGCTTTCTTT. This chain joins TRBV11-3 and TRBJ1-1; D not resolved. This CDR3 spans 14 amino acids. Germline CDR1 SGHNT, CDR2 YENEEA. The V end was cut by 5 bases, the J end by 3 bases, with 13 bases between.

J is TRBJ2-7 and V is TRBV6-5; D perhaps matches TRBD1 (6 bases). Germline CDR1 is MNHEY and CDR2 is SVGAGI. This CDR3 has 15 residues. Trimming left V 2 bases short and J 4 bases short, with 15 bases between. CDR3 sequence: CASSYMGAGTYEQYF. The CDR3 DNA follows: TGTGCCAGCAGTTACATGGGGGCTGGTACTTACGAGCAGTACTTC.

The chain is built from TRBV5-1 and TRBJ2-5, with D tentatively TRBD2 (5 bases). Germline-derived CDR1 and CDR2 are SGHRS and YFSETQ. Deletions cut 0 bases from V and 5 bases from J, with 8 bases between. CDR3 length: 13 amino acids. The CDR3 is CASSLDRGETQYF. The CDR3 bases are TGCGCCAGCAGCTTGGACAGAGGGGAGACCCAGTACTTC. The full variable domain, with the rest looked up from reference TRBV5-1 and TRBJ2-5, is KAGVTQTPRYLIKTRGQQVTLSCSPISGHRSVSWYQQTPGQGLQFLFEYFSETQRNKGNFPGRFSGRQFSNSRSEMNVSTLELGDSALYLCASSLDRGETQYFGPGTRLLVL.

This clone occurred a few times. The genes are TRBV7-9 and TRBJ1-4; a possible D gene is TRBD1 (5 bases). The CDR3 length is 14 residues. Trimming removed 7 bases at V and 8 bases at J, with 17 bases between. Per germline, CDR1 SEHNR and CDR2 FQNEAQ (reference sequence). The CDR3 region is CASTRGRGGEKLFF. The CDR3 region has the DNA TGTGCCAGCACCCGCGGGAGGGGAGGAGAAAAACTGTTTTTT.

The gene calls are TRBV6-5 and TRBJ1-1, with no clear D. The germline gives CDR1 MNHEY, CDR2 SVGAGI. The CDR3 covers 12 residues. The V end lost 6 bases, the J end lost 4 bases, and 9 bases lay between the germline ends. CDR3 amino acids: CASSSATTEAFF. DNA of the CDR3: TGTGCCAGCAGCTCGGCTACCACTGAAGCTTTCTTT.

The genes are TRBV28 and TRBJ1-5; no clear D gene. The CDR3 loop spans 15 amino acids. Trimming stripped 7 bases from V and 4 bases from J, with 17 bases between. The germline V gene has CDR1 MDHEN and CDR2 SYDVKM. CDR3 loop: CASTPPAAGNQPQHF. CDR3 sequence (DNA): TGTGCCAGCACCCCCCCGGCGGCGGGGAATCAGCCCCAGCATTTT.

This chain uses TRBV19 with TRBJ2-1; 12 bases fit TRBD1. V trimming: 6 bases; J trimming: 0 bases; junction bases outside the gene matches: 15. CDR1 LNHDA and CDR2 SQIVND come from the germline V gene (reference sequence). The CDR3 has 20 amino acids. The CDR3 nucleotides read TGTGCCAGTAGCACCGGGACAGGGGGCTGGCGGGGTAGCTCCTACAATGAGCAGTTCTTC. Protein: CASSTGTGGWRGSSYNEQFF.

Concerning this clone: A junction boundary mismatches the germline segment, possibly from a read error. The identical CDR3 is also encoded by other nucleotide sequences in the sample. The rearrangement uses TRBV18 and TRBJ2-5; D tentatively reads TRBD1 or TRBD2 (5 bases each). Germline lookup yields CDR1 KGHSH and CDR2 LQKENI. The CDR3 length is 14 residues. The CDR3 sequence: CASSLLGAVETQYF. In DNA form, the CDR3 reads TGCGCCAGCTCGCTTCTCGGGGCGGTAGAGACCCAGTACTTC.

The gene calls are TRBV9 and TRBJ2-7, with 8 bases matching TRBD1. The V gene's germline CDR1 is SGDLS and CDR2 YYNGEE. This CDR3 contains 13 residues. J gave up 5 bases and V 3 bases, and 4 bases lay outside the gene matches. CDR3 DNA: TGTGCCAGCAGCGGACAGGGGAACAACGAGCAGTACTTC. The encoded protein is CASSGQGNNEQYF.

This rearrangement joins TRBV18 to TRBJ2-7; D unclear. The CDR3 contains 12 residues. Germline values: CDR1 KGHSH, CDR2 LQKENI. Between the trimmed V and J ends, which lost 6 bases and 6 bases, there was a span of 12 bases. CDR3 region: CASSPDRSEQYF. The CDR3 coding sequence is TGTGCCAGCTCGCCTGATAGGTCCGAGCAGTACTTC.